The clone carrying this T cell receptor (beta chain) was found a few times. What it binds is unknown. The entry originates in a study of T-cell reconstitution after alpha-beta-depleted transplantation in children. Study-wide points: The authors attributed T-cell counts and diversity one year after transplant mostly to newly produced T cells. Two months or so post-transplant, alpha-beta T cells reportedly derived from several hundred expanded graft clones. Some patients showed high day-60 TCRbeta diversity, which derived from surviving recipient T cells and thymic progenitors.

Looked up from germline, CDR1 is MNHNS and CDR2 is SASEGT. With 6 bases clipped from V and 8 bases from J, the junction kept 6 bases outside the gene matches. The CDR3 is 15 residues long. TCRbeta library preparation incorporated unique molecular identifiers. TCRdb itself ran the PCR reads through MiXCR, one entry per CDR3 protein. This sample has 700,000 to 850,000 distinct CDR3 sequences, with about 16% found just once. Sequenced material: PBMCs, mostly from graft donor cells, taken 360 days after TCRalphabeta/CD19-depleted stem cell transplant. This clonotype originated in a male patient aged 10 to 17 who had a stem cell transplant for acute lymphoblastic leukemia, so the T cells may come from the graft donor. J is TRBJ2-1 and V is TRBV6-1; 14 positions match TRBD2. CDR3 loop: CASRGETSGRDEQFF. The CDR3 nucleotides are TGTGCCAGCAGGGGTGAGACTAGCGGGAGGGATGAGCAGTTCTTC.